The 23 T cell receptor beta chains below all came from one sample that was sequenced in a study of cytomegalovirus exposure and HLA in healthy donors. PCR used 60 Vbeta primers and 13 Jbeta primers. Method: immunoSEQ multiplex PCR; TCRdb's copy keeps in-frame clones and lacks some. The sample holds about 180,000 clones, 82% seen once. The sequencing sample was made of PBMCs. These receptors were taken from a middle-aged man in good health and CMV-seronegative.

This clone was seen only a few times. The chain employs TRBV6-6 and TRBJ1-2; TRBD1 matches 7 bases. Germline CDR1 MNHNY, CDR2 SVGAGI (reference sequence). J was trimmed by 2 bases and V by 2 bases; bases with no gene match: 8. The CDR3 extends over 16 amino acids. The DNA for the CDR3 is TGTGCCAGCAGTTACGGGCAGGGGGAATACAACTATGGCTACACCTTC. This encodes CASSYGQGEYNYGYTF.

The chain is built from TRBV7-2 and TRBJ2-7, with D unclear. Trimming removed 5 bases at V and 5 bases at J, with 13 bases between. The CDR3 spans 13 residues. Per germline, CDR1 SGHTA and CDR2 FQGNSA. The CDR3 nucleotides are TGTGCCAGCAGCATCCGTAGCCCCAACGAGCAGTACTTC. This codes for CASSIRSPNEQYF.

The V gene is TRBV30, the J gene TRBJ1-4; 9 bases line up with TRBD1. Germline assignment: CDR1 GTSNPN and CDR2 SVGIG (reference sequence). The CDR3 sequence is 14 residues long. V trimming: 3 bases; J trimming: 7 bases; junction bases outside the gene matches: 6. The CDR3 DNA follows: TGTGCCTGGAGGGGGACAGGGAGTTCTGAAAAACTGTTTTTT. It translates to CAWRGTGSSEKLFF.

Note on this clone: The same CDR3 can be traced to other DNA sequences in this sample. The CDR3, as DNA: TGTGCCAGCAGTGTCAACAGGGGGCTGGGGACCGAAGCTTTCTTT. Its translation: CASSVNRGLGTEAFF. This chain links TRBV28 with TRBJ1-1; TRBD1 matches at 9 bases. CDR3 size: 15 residues. J was trimmed by 8 bases and V by 5 bases; bases with no gene match: 12. CDR1 and CDR2 (germline): MDHEN, SYDVKM.

The chain uses TRBV30 and TRBJ2-5; maybe TRBD1 (6 bases). Germline V lookup: CDR1 GTSNPN, CDR2 SVGIG (reference sequence). Deletions cut 3 bases from V and 7 bases from J, with 18 bases between. CDR3 length: 14 residues. DNA for the CDR3: TGTGCCTGGAGCCGACAGGCCTCCTTAGGGACCCAGTACTTC. It yields the protein CAWSRQASLGTQYF.

The genes are TRBV28 and TRBJ2-5; D gene unclear. The CDR3 sequence is 12 residues long. Germline loops: CDR1 MDHEN, CDR2 SYDVKM. Trimming cost V 3 bases and J 3 bases, with 5 bases left between them. The CDR3 nucleotides read TGTGCCAGCAGTTTGGCCGAAGAGACCCAGTACTTC. Amino acids: CASSLAEETQYF.

This chain joins TRBV29-1 and TRBJ1-1; 7 bases align to TRBD1. Germline trimming cut 1 base from V and 1 base from J; bases unmatched to any gene: 3. The germline V gene encodes CDR1 SQVTM and CDR2 ANQGSEA. The CDR3 runs 14 residues. The CDR3 region is CSVEGQGRNTEAFF. The DNA of the CDR3 is TGCAGCGTTGAAGGACAGGGAAGGAACACTGAAGCTTTCTTT.

This clone was detected once. The chain couples TRBV4-1 to TRBJ2-7; possible D gene TRBD1, 6 bases. CDR3 size: 13 residues. V was pared by 3 bases and J by 2 bases, with 8 bases between. CDR1 is MGHRA and CDR2 is YSYEKL in the germline V gene. CDR3 residues: CASSHNRAYEQYF. CDR3 nucleotide sequence: TGCGCCAGCAGCCACAACAGGGCCTACGAGCAGTACTTC.

V is TRBV7-9 and J is TRBJ2-4; the match to TRBD1 covers 7 bases. CDR1 and CDR2 (germline): SEHNR, FQNEAQ (reference sequence). The CDR3 runs 13 residues. V lost 4 bases to trimming and J lost 8 bases; unmatched junction nucleotides: 5. The CDR3: CASSSTGLDIQYF. The CDR3 DNA reads as TGTGCCAGCAGCTCGACAGGGTTAGACATTCAGTACTTC.

This chain joins TRBV10-3 and TRBJ2-3; TRBD1 matches at 7 bases. V trimming: 5 bases; J trimming: 3 bases; junction bases outside the gene matches: 5. This CDR3 region has 14 residues. The germline gives CDR1 ENHRY, CDR2 SYGVKD. In DNA, the CDR3 is TGTGCCATCAGTTTCCAGGGGGAGACAGATACGCAGTATTTT. Encoded protein: CAISFQGETDTQYF.

CDR3 coding DNA: TGTGCCAGCAGTTCCGGGACAGGGGTAGGCTACACCTTC. As protein: CASSSGTGVGYTF. The chain has TRBV28 and TRBJ1-2, with 10 positions matching TRBD1. Looked up from germline, CDR1 is MDHEN and CDR2 is SYDVKM. This CDR3 region has 13 residues. V lost 4 bases, J lost 8 bases, and 4 bases stayed unmatched.

The chain has TRBV18 and TRBJ1-5; D is unresolved. With 2 bases removed from V and 7 bases from J, the gap between germline ends came to 9 bases. This CDR3 contains 13 residues. The germline V gene has CDR1 KGHSH and CDR2 LQKENI. CDR3 loop: CASSPAAEQPQHF. CDR3 nucleotides: TGTGCCAGCTCACCAGCGGCAGAGCAGCCCCAGCATTTT.

The chain combines TRBV6-1 with TRBJ2-1, with TRBD2 identical over 9 bases. The J segment lost 0 bases and the V segment lost 6 bases, leaving 3 bases of the junction unmatched. Germline-derived CDR1 and CDR2 are MNHNS and SASEGT. The CDR3 runs to 15 residues. This CDR3 is CASRTSGSSYNEQFF. The CDR3 DNA is TGTGCCAGCAGGACTAGCGGAAGCTCCTACAATGAGCAGTTCTTC.

The chain joins TRBV7-9 to TRBJ2-1, with 7 bases that match TRBD2. This CDR3 has 16 residues. Losses at the gene ends were 5 bases for V and 2 bases for J; bases not matched to a gene: 9. Germline CDR1 and CDR2: SEHNR and FQNEAQ (reference sequence). The CDR3 nucleotides read TGTGCCAGCAGCCCGTATAGCGGGTCCACCTACAATGAGCAGTTCTTC. Its protein product is CASSPYSGSTYNEQFF.

The chain uses TRBV4-3 and TRBJ1-2; TRBD1 aligns across 7 bases. Germline assignment: CDR1 LGHNA and CDR2 YSLEER. The V gene end was trimmed by 6 bases and the J gene end by 7 bases; junction bases not matched to a gene: 14. The CDR3 spans 15 residues. In nucleotides, the CDR3 is TGCGCCAGCAGTCGTTCTGAACAGGGGCGACCTGGCTACACCTTC. Its protein product is CASSRSEQGRPGYTF.

The genes are TRBV5-4 and TRBJ2-1; no definite D call. Between the trimmed V and J ends, which lost 4 bases and 4 bases, there was a span of 9 bases. Germline CDR1 reads SGHNT; CDR2 reads YYREEE (reference sequence). The CDR3 contains 13 residues. In DNA form, the CDR3 reads TGTGCCAGCAGCCAGAACCAATACAATGAGCAGTTCTTC. As protein: CASSQNQYNEQFF.

The V gene is TRBV28, the J gene TRBJ2-7; 9 positions match TRBD1. CDR1 MDHEN and CDR2 SYDVKM come from the germline V gene. The V gene end was trimmed by 5 bases and the J gene end by 3 bases; junction bases not matched to a gene: 8. CDR3 length: 15 amino acids. The CDR3, as DNA: TGTGCCAGCAGTCCCCCCGGGACAGGGATCTACGAGCAGTACTTC. It encodes CASSPPGTGIYEQYF.

This clone showed up just a few times. The V and J genes are TRBV27 and TRBJ1-2; 7 nucleotides align to TRBD1. The CDR3 extends over 14 amino acids. Looked up from germline, CDR1 is MNHEY and CDR2 is SMNVEV (reference sequence). The V and J ends lost 4 bases and 5 bases, in that order; junction bases with no gene match: 7. The CDR3 region has the DNA TGTGCCAGCAGTTCCCGGACAGGTTATTATGGCTACACCTTC. Translating gives CASSSRTGYYGYTF.

J is TRBJ2-7 and V is TRBV9; 9 bases map to TRBD2. Germline CDR1 SGDLS, CDR2 YYNGEE. This CDR3 spans 14 amino acids. Trimming removed 4 bases from V and 7 bases from J; junction bases left unmatched: 9. The CDR3 nucleotides read TGTGCCAGCAGCCCCCGGGCGGGAGGGGAAGAGCAGTACTTC. Its translation: CASSPRAGGEEQYF.

The V call is TRBV14, the J call TRBJ1-1, with 8 bases matching TRBD1. Germline lookup yields CDR1 SGHDN and CDR2 FVKESK. The CDR3 loop spans 15 amino acids. Germline trimming cut 0 bases from V and 11 bases from J; bases unmatched to any gene: 11. The DNA of the CDR3 is TGTGCCAGCAGCCAAGATTATCGGACAGGGAGTGCGGCTTTCTTT. Protein: CASSQDYRTGSAAFF.

There are a few counts of this clone. The gene calls are TRBV28 and TRBJ2-7, with TRBD2 identical over 12 bases. V lost 7 bases to trimming and J lost 3 bases; unmatched junction nucleotides: 4. Germline V lookup: CDR1 MDHEN, CDR2 SYDVKM. The CDR3 consists of 14 residues. DNA of the CDR3: TGTGCCAGCAACCTAGCGGGGGGGTTCTACGAGCAGTACTTC. It specifies CASNLAGGFYEQYF.

The CDR3 DNA is TGTGCCAGCAGTTTGGTAGGGACTCAAGAGACCCAGTACTTC. Amino acid sequence: CASSLVGTQETQYF. The chain uses TRBV6-6 and TRBJ2-5, with D possibly TRBD2 on 6 matching bases. The V end was cut by 4 bases, the J end by 2 bases, with 11 bases between. CDR3 length: 14 residues. The germline V gene has CDR1 MNHNY and CDR2 SVGAGI (reference sequence).

This clone was counted a single time. The chain has TRBV5-1 and TRBJ2-1; 7 bases match TRBD2. Germline V CDR1 and CDR2: SGHRS, YFSETQ. This CDR3 spans 14 amino acids. Losses at the gene ends were 1 base for V and 3 bases for J; bases not matched to a gene: 1. CDR3 region: CASSLSGDYNEQFF. CDR3 sequence (DNA): TGCGCCAGCAGCTTGAGCGGGGACTACAATGAGCAGTTCTTC. Full variable domain (outside the CDR3, taken from reference TRBV5-1 and TRBJ2-1): KAGVTQTPRYLIKTRGQQVTLSCSPISGHRSVSWYQQTPGQGLQFLFEYFSETQRNKGNFPGRFSGRQFSNSRSEMNVSTLELGDSALYLCASSLSGDYNEQFFGPGTRLTVL.